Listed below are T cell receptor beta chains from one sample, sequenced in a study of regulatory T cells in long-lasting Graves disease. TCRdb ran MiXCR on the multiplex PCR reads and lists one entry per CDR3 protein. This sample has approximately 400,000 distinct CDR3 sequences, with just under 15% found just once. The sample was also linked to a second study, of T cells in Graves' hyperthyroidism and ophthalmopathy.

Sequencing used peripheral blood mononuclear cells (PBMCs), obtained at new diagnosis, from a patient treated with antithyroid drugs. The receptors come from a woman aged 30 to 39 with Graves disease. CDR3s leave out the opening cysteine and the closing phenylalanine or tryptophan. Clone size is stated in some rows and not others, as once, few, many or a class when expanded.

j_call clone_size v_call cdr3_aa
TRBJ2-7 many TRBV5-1 ASSSRGFPYEQY
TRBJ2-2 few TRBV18 ASSLEMRGNTGELF
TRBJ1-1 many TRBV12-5 ASLPHPGTEAF
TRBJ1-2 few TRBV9 ASSPGGPDGYT
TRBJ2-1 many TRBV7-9 ASSYLTGLSYNEQF
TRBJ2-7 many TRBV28 ASSYETSGAPHEQY
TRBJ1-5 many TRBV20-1 SASRQHSNQPQH
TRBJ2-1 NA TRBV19 ASSMAPLAGSYNEQF
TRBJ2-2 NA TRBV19 ASKRGRADGELF
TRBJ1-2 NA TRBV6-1 ASSNDRNYGYT
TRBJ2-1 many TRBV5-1 ASSPGLAGVGAYNEQF
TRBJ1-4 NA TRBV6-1 ASSRGTGGKEKLF
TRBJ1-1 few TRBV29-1 SVWTGNTEAF
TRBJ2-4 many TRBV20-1 SARDRQGWEVDIQY
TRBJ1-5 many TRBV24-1 ATSDPNQPQH
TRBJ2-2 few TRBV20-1 SAREEGNTGELF
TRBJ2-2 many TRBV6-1 ASRGSWNTGELF
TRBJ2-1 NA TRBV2 ASSEEGLPNNEQF
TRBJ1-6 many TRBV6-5 ASSYITGGNSPLH
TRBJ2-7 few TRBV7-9 ASSLGSQVNYEQY
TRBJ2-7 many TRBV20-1 SARGQEHAYEQY
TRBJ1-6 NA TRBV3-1 ASSPQDRINSPLH